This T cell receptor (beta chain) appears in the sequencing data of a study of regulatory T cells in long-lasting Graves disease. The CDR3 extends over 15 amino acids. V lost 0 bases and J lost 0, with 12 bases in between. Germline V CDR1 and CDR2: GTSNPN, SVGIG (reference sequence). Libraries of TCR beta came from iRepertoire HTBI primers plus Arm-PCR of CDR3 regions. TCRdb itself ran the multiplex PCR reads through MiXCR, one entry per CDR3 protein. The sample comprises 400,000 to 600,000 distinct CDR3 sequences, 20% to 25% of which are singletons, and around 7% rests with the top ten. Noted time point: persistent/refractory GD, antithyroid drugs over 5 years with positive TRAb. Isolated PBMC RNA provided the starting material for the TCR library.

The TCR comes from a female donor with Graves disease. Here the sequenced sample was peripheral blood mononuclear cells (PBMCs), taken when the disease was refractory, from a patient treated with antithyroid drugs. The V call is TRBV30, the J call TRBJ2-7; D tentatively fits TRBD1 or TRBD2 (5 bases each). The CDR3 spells CAWSVGWGSSYEQYF. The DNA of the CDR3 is TGTGCCTGGAGTGTAGGGTGGGGGAGCTCCTACGAGCAGTACTTC.